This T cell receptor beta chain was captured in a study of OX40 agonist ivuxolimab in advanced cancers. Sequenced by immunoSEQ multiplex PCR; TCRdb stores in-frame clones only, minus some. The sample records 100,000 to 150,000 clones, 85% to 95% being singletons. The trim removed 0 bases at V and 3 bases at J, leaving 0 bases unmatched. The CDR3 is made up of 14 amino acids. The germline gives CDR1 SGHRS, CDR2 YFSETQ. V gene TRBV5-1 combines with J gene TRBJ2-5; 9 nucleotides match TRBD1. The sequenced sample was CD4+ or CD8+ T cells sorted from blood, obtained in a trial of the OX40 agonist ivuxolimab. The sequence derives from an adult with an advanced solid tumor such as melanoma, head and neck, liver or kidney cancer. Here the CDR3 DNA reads TGCGCCAGCAGCTTGGGGGACAGGGAAGAGACCCAGTACTTC. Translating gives CASSLGDREETQYF.